This T cell receptor (beta chain) was observed in a study of T cell repertoires in cytomegalovirus infection. Study background: Through public TCR beta signatures, both CMV infection and matching HLA type were indicated.

Concerning this clonotype: Its antigen is not identified.

TCRdb re-called the reads with MiXCR, one entry per CDR3 protein. The sample holds tens of thousands of distinct CDR3 sequences, 3.7% seen once. Points from the study as a whole: The ex vivo response was dominated by HLA-C-restricted CMV-specific TCR beta clonotypes. CMV carriers with the relevant HLA were identified by cumulative public TCR beta family frequency.

The V gene lost 4 bases and the J gene lost 0 bases, with 10 bases spanning the gap. CDR3 length: 15 amino acids. From germline, CDR1 is MGHDK and CDR2 SYGVNS. The clonotype was recovered from a human donor in good health (CMV status not recorded). Some clones in this sample may be carry-over from other donors' samples. The chain uses TRBV25-1 and TRBJ2-1; tentatively, D is TRBD1 or TRBD2 (6 bases each). Sample: PBMCs. CDR3 bases: TGTGCCAGCAGTGTAAGGGGGGACTCCTACAATGAGCAGTTCTTC. Amino acid sequence: CASSVRGDSYNEQFF.